This T cell receptor (beta chain) originates from a study of blood T cell repertoires in COVID-19. Study-wide context: Researchers got acute and convalescent COVID-19 samples from the United States, Italy and Spain. PBMCs, B-cell-depleted T cells, or T cells provided the cDNA or gDNA that made up the material.

Trimming removed 1 base from V and 9 bases from J, with 14 bases in between. Germline-derived CDR1 and CDR2 are SEHNR and FQNEAQ (reference sequence). The CDR3 covers 14 residues. Original processing methods: From reference gene primer amplification, estimates of nucleated cell counts were derived. Data came from immunoSEQ multiplex PCR; TCRdb stores just in-frame clones and leaves some out. That table is the source of V, J and clone size, and D and trimming were worked out from the DNA. The sample carries about 120,000 clones, 80% to 90% recorded once. The sequenced sample was peripheral blood. The chain combines TRBV7-9 with TRBJ2-3, with unresolved D. This TCR was sampled from a man aged 65 to 85 with active or convalescent COVID-19. The CDR3 coding sequence is TGTGCCAGCAGCTTAGTTGGCGGAAGAGAGACGCAGTATTTT. Its protein product is CASSLVGGRETQYF. The full variable domain, with the rest looked up from reference TRBV7-9 and TRBJ2-3, is DTGVSQNPRHKITKRGQNVTFRCDPISEHNRLYWYRQTLGQGPEFLTYFQNEAQLEKSRLLSDRFSAERPKGSFSTLEIQRTEQGDSAMYLCASSLVGGRETQYFGPGTRLTVL.